These 26 T cell receptor beta chains originate from one sample sequenced in a study of T-cell memory formation after mild COVID-19. TCRdb fed the 5' RACE reads into MiXCR, producing one record per CDR3 protein. The repertoire holds approximately 340,000 distinct CDR3 sequences, with 10% to 15% as singletons. The sample taken for sequencing was PBMCs or a T cell subset sorted from them (not recorded which). These receptors came from a man between 18 and 29 years old who had mild COVID-19 (a few samples of this study predate the infection). Cell type and time point are not known.

There are a few counts of this clonotype. The chain joins TRBV6-6 to TRBJ1-1; D not certain. This CDR3 comprises 13 residues. CDR1 is MNHNY, CDR2 SVGAGI, per germline (reference sequence). The V end lost 6 bases, the J end lost 4 bases, and 12 bases lay between the germline ends. In nucleotides, the CDR3 is TGTGCCAGCAGGGACGGCCTGGGCACTGAAGCTTTCTTT. The encoded protein is CASRDGLGTEAFF.

The table lists this clonotype with a few counts. V is TRBV14 and J is TRBJ1-1; D not resolved. The CDR3 runs to 14 residues. CDR1 and CDR2 from the germline V gene are SGHDN and FVKESK. Trimming left V 3 bases short and J 6 bases short, with 14 bases between. CDR3 coding DNA: TGTGCCAGCAGCCACGGCAGGCTGAGCGCTGAAGCTTTCTTT. Translated, it gives CASSHGRLSAEAFF.

The sample holds a few counts of this clonotype. This chain connects TRBV27 to TRBJ2-5; D possibly matches TRBD1 or TRBD2 (5 bases each). V shed 8 bases and J shed 3 bases, with 25 bases lying between them. The CDR3 contains 17 residues. Per the germline V gene, CDR1 is MNHEY and CDR2 is SMNVEV (reference sequence). The CDR3 region is CASRLHGVDKLKETQYF. The CDR3 DNA follows: TGTGCCAGCCGATTACACGGGGTGGACAAACTTAAAGAGACCCAGTACTTC.

This clonotype turned up a few times. The chain couples TRBV7-9 to TRBJ1-1, with a possible D match to TRBD1 (6 bases). The length of the CDR3 is 12 residues. Trimming stripped 6 bases from V and 6 bases from J, with 11 bases between. CDR1 is SEHNR and CDR2 is FQNEAQ in the germline V gene (reference sequence). CDR3: CASRGTLPEAFF. The CDR3 nucleotides are TGTGCCAGCAGGGGGACATTGCCTGAAGCTTTCTTT.

This clonotype was recorded many times. The V gene is TRBV20-1, the J gene TRBJ2-1, with TRBD2 matching 8 bases. Germline lookup yields CDR1 DFQATT and CDR2 SNEGSKA (reference sequence). This CDR3 spans 18 amino acids. J lost 4 bases, V lost 6 bases, and 20 bases had no gene match. CDR3 nucleotide sequence: TGCAGTGCGCCAATTAACGGGCCAGCGGGGGACCCTTACAATGAGCAGTTCTTC. Protein sequence: CSAPINGPAGDPYNEQFF.

J is TRBJ1-5 and V is TRBV4-1; D gene uncertain. Trimming cost V 0 bases and J 3 bases, with 9 bases left between them. This CDR3 has 15 residues. Germline-derived CDR1 and CDR2 are MGHRA and YSYEKL. The CDR3 region is CASSQDIGTNQPQHF. CDR3 DNA: TGCGCCAGCAGCCAAGACATAGGCACCAATCAGCCCCAGCATTTT.

This chain links TRBV18 with TRBJ2-7; 7 nucleotides match TRBD2. V shed 3 bases, J shed 2 bases, and the junction held 7 bases outside the gene matches. The CDR3 has 15 residues. Germline CDR1 KGHSH, CDR2 LQKENI. CDR3 protein: CASSPTSGAAYEQYV. The CDR3 DNA reads TGTGCCAGCTCACCGACGAGCGGGGCGGCCTACGAGCAGTACGTC.

This clonotype was seen ten or more times. The chain couples TRBV20-1 to TRBJ2-1; TRBD2 aligns across 12 bases. The CDR3 covers 17 residues. Germline CDR1 DFQATT, CDR2 SNEGSKA (reference sequence). With 3 bases clipped from V and 5 bases from J, the junction kept 11 bases outside the gene matches. The DNA for the CDR3 is TGCAGTGCTAGGGTCCCCTTTACTAGCGGGGGGAACAATGAGCAGTTCTTC. This translates into CSARVPFTSGGNNEQFF.

This chain joins TRBV6-2 or TRBV6-3 and TRBJ1-5, with 8 bases aligning to TRBD1. V shed 7 bases and J 7 bases; nucleotides not matched to a gene: 12. Germline V gives CDR1 MNHEY, CDR2 SVGEGT. This CDR3 comprises 15 residues. CDR3 sequence (DNA): TGTGCCAGCAAGGGGTCAGCAGGGGGCTTCCAGCCCCAGCATTTT. Its protein product is CASKGSAGGFQPQHF.

This clonotype was observed many times. The V call is TRBV6-6, the J call TRBJ2-3; tentatively, D is TRBD1 (5 bases). V lost 6 bases to trimming and J lost 9 bases, with 16 bases between them. CDR1 and CDR2 from the germline V gene are MNHNY and SVGAGI (reference sequence). The CDR3 has 13 residues. The CDR3 region has the DNA TGTGCCAGCAGCTCAGCGAGGACATCGACGCAGTATTTT. Protein product: CASSSARTSTQYF.

The sample holds a few counts of this clonotype. In DNA, the CDR3 is TGCGCCAGCTCCGGGGGGAGGGGGCAGGACGAGCAGTACTTC. This translates into CASSGGRGQDEQYF. The genes are TRBV5-1 and TRBJ2-7, with D possibly called TRBD1 or TRBD2 (7 bases each). From germline, CDR1 is SGHRS and CDR2 YFSETQ. This CDR3 comprises 14 residues. V was cut by 7 bases and J by 5 bases, with 19 bases left in between. Based on the CDR3 plus reference TRBV5-1 and TRBJ2-7, the full variable domain is KAGVTQTPRYLIKTRGQQVTLSCSPISGHRSVSWYQQTPGQGLQFLFEYFSETQRNKGNFPGRFSGRQFSNSRSEMNVSTLELGDSALYLCASSGGRGQDEQYFGPGTRLTVT.

This chain connects TRBV13 to TRBJ2-1; D gene unclear. The CDR3 is 13 residues long. V lost 1 base and J 11 bases, leaving 12 bases between the germline ends. Germline CDR1 PRHDT, CDR2 FYEKMQ (reference sequence). CDR3 region: CASSLVVQAKQFF. The CDR3 DNA is TGTGCCAGCAGCTTAGTAGTCCAGGCAAAGCAGTTCTTC.

V is TRBV5-4 and J is TRBJ2-5, with 8 bases that match TRBD2. J was trimmed by 2 bases and V by 5 bases; bases with no gene match: 2. Germline lookup yields CDR1 SGHNT and CDR2 YYREEE (reference sequence). The CDR3 is 13 residues long. The CDR3 region is CASRLAVQETQYF. CDR3 sequence (DNA): TGTGCCAGCAGACTAGCGGTTCAAGAGACCCAGTACTTC.

V gene TRBV7-2 combines with J gene TRBJ2-5, with TRBD1 identical over 10 bases. With 5 bases clipped from V and 5 bases from J, the junction kept 11 bases outside the gene matches. CDR1 is SGHTA and CDR2 is FQGNSA in the germline V gene. The CDR3 covers 16 residues. In nucleotides, the CDR3 is TGTGCCAGCAGCCCCCGTACGGGACAGGGGTGGGAGACCCAGTACTTC. Its protein is CASSPRTGQGWETQYF.

Only a few counts were recorded for this clonotype. The chain employs TRBV6-2 or TRBV6-3 and TRBJ2-5; 12 bases fit TRBD2. CDR3 length: 15 residues. Trimming took 7 bases from V and 5 from J; bases not matched to a gene: 8. Germline V gene lookup returns CDR1 MNHEY and CDR2 SVGEGT. In DNA, the CDR3 is TGTGCCAGCACCCCGATCGGGACTAGCGGGGAGACCCAGTACTTC. Amino acid sequence: CASTPIGTSGETQYF.

The chain links TRBV7-9 to TRBJ1-4; D ambiguous. The CDR3 totals 14 residues. Germline assignment: CDR1 SEHNR and CDR2 FQNEAQ (reference sequence). The V and J ends lost 2 bases and 4 bases respectively, with 8 bases between them. The CDR3 DNA is TGTGCCAGCAGCTTAAGCCAGTTTAATGAAAAACTGTTTTTT. Amino acids: CASSLSQFNEKLFF.

There are many counts of this clonotype. The chain is built from TRBV5-1 and TRBJ1-6; TRBD1 agrees at 8 bases. The V gene end was trimmed by 2 bases and the J gene end by 9 bases; junction bases not matched to a gene: 7. There are 15 residues in the CDR3. CDR1 SGHRS and CDR2 YFSETQ come from the germline V gene. The CDR3 region is CASSFSGQDGSPLHF. Written as DNA, the CDR3 is TGCGCCAGCAGCTTCTCGGGACAGGACGGTTCACCCCTCCACTTT. Full variable domain (missing parts from reference TRBV5-1 and TRBJ1-6): KAGVTQTPRYLIKTRGQQVTLSCSPISGHRSVSWYQQTPGQGLQFLFEYFSETQRNKGNFPGRFSGRQFSNSRSEMNVSTLELGDSALYLCASSFSGQDGSPLHFGNGTRLTVT.

The V and J genes are TRBV7-6 and TRBJ1-6, with 9 positions matching TRBD1. Germline lookup yields CDR1 SGHVS and CDR2 FNYEAQ. This CDR3 is 18 amino acids long. With 5 bases clipped from V and 9 bases from J, the junction kept 17 bases outside the gene matches. Written as DNA, the CDR3 is TGTGCCAGCAGCCCGACCGGGACAGGGTTAAACTTAGGTTCACCCCTCCACTTT. Translating it yields CASSPTGTGLNLGSPLHF. Filled out from reference TRBV7-6 and TRBJ1-6, the complete variable domain reads GAGVSQSPRYKVTKRGQDVALRCDPISGHVSLYWYRQALGQGPEFLTYFNYEAQQDKSGLPNDRFSAERPEGSISTLTIQRTEQRDSAMYRCASSPTGTGLNLGSPLHFGNGTRLTVT.

The chain links TRBV11-2 to TRBJ2-4; no definite D call. Germline V lookup: CDR1 SGHAT, CDR2 FQNNGV. The CDR3 is made up of 15 amino acids. Trimming took 7 bases from V and 0 from J, leaving 13 bases between them. CDR3 residues: CASNDNTLAKNIQYF. The CDR3 nucleotides read TGTGCCAGCAACGACAACACACTAGCCAAAAACATTCAGTACTTC. The whole variable domain, filled in from reference TRBV11-2 and TRBJ2-4, reads EAGVAQSPRYKIIEKRQSVAFWCNPISGHATLYWYQQILGQGPKLLIQFQNNGVVDDSQLPKDRFSAERLKGVDSTLKIQPAKLEDSAVYLCASNDNTLAKNIQYFGAGTRLSVL.

This clonotype was seen at least ten times. The J gene is TRBJ2-1, the V gene TRBV12-3 or TRBV12-4, with D hard to call. The CDR3 loop spans 13 amino acids. V was shortened by 5 bases and J by 8 bases, with 13 bases between the two germline ends. The CDR3 coding sequence is TGTGCCAGCAGTCCCTCCGGGTTGGATGAGCAGTTCTTC. Encoded protein: CASSPSGLDEQFF.

Only a few counts were recorded for this clonotype. V gene TRBV28 combines with J gene TRBJ1-1, with a possible D match to TRBD1 (5 bases). This CDR3 has 11 residues. Trimming removed 7 bases at V and 11 bases at J, with 14 bases between. From germline, CDR1 is MDHEN and CDR2 SYDVKM. The CDR3 bases are TGTGCCAGCACCCTGGGGGAGTCGGCTTTCTTT. The encoded protein is CASTLGESAFF.

The CDR3 region has the DNA TGCGCCAGCAGCCAAGCCGGGGCAGAAGGCTACGAGCAGTACTTC. Protein: CASSQAGAEGYEQYF. V usage is TRBV4-3 and J usage is TRBJ2-7; either TRBD1 or TRBD2 may fit D (5 bases each). From germline, CDR1 is LGHNA and CDR2 YSLEER. This CDR3 is 15 amino acids long. V lost 1 base to trimming and J lost 3 bases, with 13 bases between them.

J is TRBJ2-2 and V is TRBV6-5; D may be TRBD2 (5 bases). This CDR3 region has 15 residues. Trimming shortened V by 2 bases and J by 10 bases, and 17 bases separated the two germline ends. CDR1 and CDR2 from the germline V gene are MNHEY and SVGAGI. CDR3 loop: CASSYNPGTRLELFF. DNA for the CDR3: TGTGCCAGCAGTTACAATCCGGGTACTAGGTTGGAGCTGTTTTTT.

The rearrangement links TRBV2 to TRBJ2-7; the D call may be TRBD1 or TRBD2 (5 bases each). Deletions cut 7 bases from V and 6 bases from J, with 19 bases between. The CDR3 extends over 14 amino acids. CDR1 SNHLY and CDR2 FYNNEI come from the germline V gene. For the CDR3, the DNA is TGTGCCAGCATCGGGACCACCCCTCGTTCCGAGCAGTACGTC. This codes for CASIGTTPRSEQYV.

This clonotype was seen at least ten times. This chain connects TRBV29-1 to TRBJ1-1; no clear D. The V and J ends lost 7 bases and 7 bases respectively, with 22 bases between them. In germline, CDR1 is SQVTM, CDR2 ANQGSEA. The CDR3 has 14 residues. The CDR3 is CSAKESPQAGEAFF. The CDR3 bases are TGCAGCGCAAAAGAGTCCCCCCAAGCTGGTGAAGCTTTCTTT.

This chain connects TRBV29-1 to TRBJ2-3; D uncertain. The CDR3 runs 12 residues. V lost 5 bases and J 5 bases, leaving 11 bases between the germline ends. Germline V gene data show CDR1 as SQVTM and CDR2 as ANQGSEA. The CDR3 bases are TGCAGCGTTCCCCTTAATGAAGATACGCAGTATTTT. Amino acid sequence: CSVPLNEDTQYF.